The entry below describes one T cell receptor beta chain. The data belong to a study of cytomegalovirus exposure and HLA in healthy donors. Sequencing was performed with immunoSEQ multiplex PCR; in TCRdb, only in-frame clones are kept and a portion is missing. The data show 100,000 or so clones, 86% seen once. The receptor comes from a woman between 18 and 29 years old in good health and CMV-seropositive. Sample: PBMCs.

CDR3 region: CASSIRSGRAYEQYF. The CDR3 DNA reads as TGTGCCAGTAGTATACGGAGCGGGAGGGCCTACGAGCAGTACTTC. J is TRBJ2-7 and V is TRBV19, with 10 nucleotides matching TRBD2. CDR1 LNHDA and CDR2 SQIVND come from the germline V gene (reference sequence). This CDR3 has 15 residues. With 2 bases clipped from V and 2 bases from J, the junction kept 3 bases outside the gene matches.